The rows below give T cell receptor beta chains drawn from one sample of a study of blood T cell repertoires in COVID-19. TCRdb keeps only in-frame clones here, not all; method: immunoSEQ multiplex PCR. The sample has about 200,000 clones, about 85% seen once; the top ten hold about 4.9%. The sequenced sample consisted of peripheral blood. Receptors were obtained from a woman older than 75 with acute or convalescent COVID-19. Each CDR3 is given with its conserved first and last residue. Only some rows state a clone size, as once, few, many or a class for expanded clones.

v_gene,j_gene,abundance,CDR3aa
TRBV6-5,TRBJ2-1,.,CASSWDSYNEQFF
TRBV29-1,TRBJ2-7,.,CSARLAGGISSYEQYF
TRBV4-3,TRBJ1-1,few,CASSPMRISTEAFF
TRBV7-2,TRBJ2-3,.,CASSVGTSGIGDTQYF
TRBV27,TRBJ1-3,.,CASSSRVGGSSGNTIYF
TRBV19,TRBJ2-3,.,CASSKGTSGRGGTDTQYF
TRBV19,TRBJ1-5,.,CASRETGLLNQPQHF
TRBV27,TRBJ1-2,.,CASSLSPSTTGGFYGYTF
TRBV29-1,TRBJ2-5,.,CSVIRLAGAETQYF
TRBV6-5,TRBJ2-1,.,CASRLLAGSSREQFF
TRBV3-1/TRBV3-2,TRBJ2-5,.,CASSQMGTGETQYF
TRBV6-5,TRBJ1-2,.,CASSPTGTGDYGYTF
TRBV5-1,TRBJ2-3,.,CASSLDGGTDTQYF
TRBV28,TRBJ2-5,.,CASSPIGLETQYF
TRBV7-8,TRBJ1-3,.,CASSLNRQGAFGNTIYF